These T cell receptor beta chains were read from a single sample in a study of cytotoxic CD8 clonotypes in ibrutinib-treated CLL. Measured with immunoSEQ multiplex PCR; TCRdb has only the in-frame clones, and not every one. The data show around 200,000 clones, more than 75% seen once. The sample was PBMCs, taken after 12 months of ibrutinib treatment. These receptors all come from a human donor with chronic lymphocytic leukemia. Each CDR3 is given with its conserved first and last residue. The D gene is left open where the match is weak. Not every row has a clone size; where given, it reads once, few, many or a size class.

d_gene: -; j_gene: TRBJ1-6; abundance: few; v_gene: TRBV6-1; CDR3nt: TGTGCCAGCAGTGTGACAGGACTGAAACTCCTCCACTTT; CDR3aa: CASSVTGLKLLHF
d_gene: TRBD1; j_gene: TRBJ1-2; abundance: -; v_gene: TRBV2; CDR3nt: TGTGCCAGCAGTGTTGTTTTAGGGAAAACAGGGGACACCTTC; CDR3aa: CASSVVLGKTGDTF
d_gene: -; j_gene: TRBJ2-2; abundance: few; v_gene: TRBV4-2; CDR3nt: TGTGCCAGCAGCTTAACGGTGACAGGGAACACCGGGGAGCTGTTTTTT; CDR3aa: CASSLTVTGNTGELFF
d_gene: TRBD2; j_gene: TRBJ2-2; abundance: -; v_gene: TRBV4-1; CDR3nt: TGCGCCAGCAGCCAAGATCCAGCGGGGCCACCCGGGGAGCTGTTTTTT; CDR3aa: CASSQDPAGPPGELFF
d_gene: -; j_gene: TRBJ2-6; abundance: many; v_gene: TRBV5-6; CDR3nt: TGTGCCAGCAGCTTGCTGTGGACAGACCACTCTGGGGCCAACGTCCTGACTTTC; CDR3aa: CASSLLWTDHSGANVLTF
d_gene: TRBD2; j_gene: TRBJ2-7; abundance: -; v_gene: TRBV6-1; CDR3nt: TGTGCCAGCAGTGAAGTAACTAGCGGGAGAGATAAGCAGTACTTC; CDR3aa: CASSEVTSGRDKQYF
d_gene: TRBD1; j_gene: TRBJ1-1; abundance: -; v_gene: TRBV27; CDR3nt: TGTGCCAGCAGTTTATCGACAGGGCTAATGAACACTGAAGCTTTCTTT; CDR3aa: CASSLSTGLMNTEAFF
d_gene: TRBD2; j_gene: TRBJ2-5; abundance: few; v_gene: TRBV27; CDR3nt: TGTGCCAGCAGTTTGACAACCGGGACTAGCGGCCAAGAGACCCAGTACTTC; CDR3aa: CASSLTTGTSGQETQYF
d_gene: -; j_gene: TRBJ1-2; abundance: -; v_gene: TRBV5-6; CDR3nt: TGTGCCAGCCACAGGGTTGACTATGGCTACACCTTC; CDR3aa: CASHRVDYGYTF
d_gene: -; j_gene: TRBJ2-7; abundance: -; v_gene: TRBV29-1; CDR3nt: TGCAGCGTTCGAGGCTCCTACGAGCAGTACTTC; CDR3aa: CSVRGSYEQYF
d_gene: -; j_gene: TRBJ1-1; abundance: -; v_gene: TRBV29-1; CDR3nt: TGCAGCGTCCTGAGACAGACTAACACTGAAGCTTTCTTT; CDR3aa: CSVLRQTNTEAFF
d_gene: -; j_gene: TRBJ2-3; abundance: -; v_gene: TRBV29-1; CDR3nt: TGCAGCGTTGAAGATCTGAAGGGGACAGATACGCAGTATTTT; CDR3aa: CSVEDLKGTDTQYF
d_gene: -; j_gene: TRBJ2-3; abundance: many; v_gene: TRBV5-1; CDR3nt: TGCGCCAGCAGCTTACAGGGCCTGAGCACAGATACGCAGTATTTT; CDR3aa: CASSLQGLSTDTQYF
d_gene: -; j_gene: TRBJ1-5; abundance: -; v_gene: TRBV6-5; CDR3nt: TGTGCCAGCAGTGCAAGGGGCAATCAGCCCCAGCATTTT; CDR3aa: CASSARGNQPQHF
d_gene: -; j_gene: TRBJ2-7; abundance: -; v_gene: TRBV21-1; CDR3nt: TGTGCCAGCAGCAGACAGAGTGGGACAGGGTTCCCCCACGGCGAGCAGTACTTC; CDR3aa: CASSRQSGTGFPHGEQYF
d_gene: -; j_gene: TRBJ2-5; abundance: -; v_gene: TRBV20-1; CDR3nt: TGCAGTGCTAGCAGGCAGGCCCAGTACTTC; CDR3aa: CSASRQAQYF
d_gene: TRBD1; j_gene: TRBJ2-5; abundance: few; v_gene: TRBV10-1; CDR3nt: TGCGCCAGCTCCTTAGGACAGGGAGAAGAGACCCAGTACTTC; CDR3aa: CASSLGQGEETQYF
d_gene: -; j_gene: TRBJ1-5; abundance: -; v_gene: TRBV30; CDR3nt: TGTGCCTGGAGTATACAGGGAATACAGCCCCAGCATTTT; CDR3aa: CAWSIQGIQPQHF
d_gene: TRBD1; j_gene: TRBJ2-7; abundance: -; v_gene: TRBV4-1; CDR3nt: TGCGCCAGCAGCCAAGGGGGTATCTGGGACAGGGTTTGGGAGCAGTACTTC; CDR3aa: CASSQGGIWDRVWEQYF
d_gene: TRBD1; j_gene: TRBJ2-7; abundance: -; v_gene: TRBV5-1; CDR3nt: TGCGCCAGCAGCTCGACAGGGATTTCCTACGAGCAGTACTTC; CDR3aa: CASSSTGISYEQYF
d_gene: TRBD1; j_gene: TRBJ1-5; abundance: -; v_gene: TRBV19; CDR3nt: TGTGCCACGAACTCGGGACAGCATAATCAGCCCCAGCATTTT; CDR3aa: CATNSGQHNQPQHF
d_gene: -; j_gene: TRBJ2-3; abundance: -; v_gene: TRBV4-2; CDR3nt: TGTGCCAGCAGCCAAGATGATTGGTCGGGTAGGCAGATTTTT; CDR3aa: CASSQDDWSGRQIF
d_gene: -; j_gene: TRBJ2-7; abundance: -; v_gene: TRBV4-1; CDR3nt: TGCGCCAGCAGCCCGACAGCCACGGTGTACGAGCAGTACTTC; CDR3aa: CASSPTATVYEQYF
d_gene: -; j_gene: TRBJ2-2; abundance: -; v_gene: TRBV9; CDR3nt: TGTGCCAGCAGCGTAGCGGCGGGTTATCCCGGGGAGCTGTTTTTT; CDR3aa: CASSVAAGYPGELFF
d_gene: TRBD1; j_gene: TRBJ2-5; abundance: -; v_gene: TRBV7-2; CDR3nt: TGTGCCAGCGGGACAGGTTTACAAGAGACCCAGTACTTC; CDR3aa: CASGTGLQETQYF
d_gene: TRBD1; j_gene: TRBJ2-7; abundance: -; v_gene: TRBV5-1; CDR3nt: TGCGCCAGCAGCTTGACCGGGACAGTGTCTAGGGAGCAGTACTTC; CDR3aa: CASSLTGTVSREQYF
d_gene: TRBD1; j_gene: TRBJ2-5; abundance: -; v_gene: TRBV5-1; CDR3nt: TGCGCCAGCAGCTTGGACAGGGGTGGGGAGACCCAGTACTTC; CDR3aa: CASSLDRGGETQYF
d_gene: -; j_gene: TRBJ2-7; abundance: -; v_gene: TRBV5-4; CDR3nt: TGTGCCAGCAGCTTGCGGGCAGCCGCTTCCTACGAGCAGTACTTC; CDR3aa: CASSLRAAASYEQYF
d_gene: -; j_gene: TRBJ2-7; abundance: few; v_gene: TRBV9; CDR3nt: TGTGCCAGCAGCGTAGAGGACAGTTCCTTCTCCTACGAGCAGTACTTC; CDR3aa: CASSVEDSSFSYEQYF
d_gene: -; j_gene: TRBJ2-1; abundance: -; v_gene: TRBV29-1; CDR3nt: TGCAGCGTTGAAGACTTAGGACAAGAGCAGTTCTTC; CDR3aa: CSVEDLGQEQFF
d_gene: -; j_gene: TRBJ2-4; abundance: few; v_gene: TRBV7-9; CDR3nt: TGTGCCAGCAGCTTACAGCTAGCCAAAAACATTCAGTACTTC; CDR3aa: CASSLQLAKNIQYF
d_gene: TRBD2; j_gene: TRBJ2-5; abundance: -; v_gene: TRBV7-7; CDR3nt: TGTGCTAGCAGTCCCGGACTAGCGGGGTCAGAGACCCAGTACTTC; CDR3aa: CASSPGLAGSETQYF
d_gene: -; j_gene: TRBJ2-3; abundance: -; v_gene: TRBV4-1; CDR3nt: TGCGCCAGCACGGACAGACAACGCACAGATACGCAGTATTTT; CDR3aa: CASTDRQRTDTQYF
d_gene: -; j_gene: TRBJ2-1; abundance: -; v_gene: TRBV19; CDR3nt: TGTGCCAGTAGTATAGTCGGGGCCAGGGAATTACGTGAGCAGTTCTTC; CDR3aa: CASSIVGARELREQFF
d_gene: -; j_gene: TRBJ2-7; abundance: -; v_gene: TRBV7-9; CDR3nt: TGTGCCAGCAGCTTCGACCCCCAGGTGAGGTACTTC; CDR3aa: CASSFDPQVRYF
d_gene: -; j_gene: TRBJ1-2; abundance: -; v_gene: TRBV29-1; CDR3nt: TGCAGCGTTGAACCCCGGCTGAGCCGTATTAACTATGGCTACACCTTC; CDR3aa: CSVEPRLSRINYGYTF
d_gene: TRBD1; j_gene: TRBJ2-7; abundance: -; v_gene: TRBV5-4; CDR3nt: TGTGCCAGCAGCCCCGACAGGGGGCCTTCCTACGAGCAGTACTTC; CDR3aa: CASSPDRGPSYEQYF
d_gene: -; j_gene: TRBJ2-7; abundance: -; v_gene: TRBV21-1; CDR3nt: TGTGCCAGCAGTAAAATGACAGGGTATAAGCAGTACTTC; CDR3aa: CASSKMTGYKQYF
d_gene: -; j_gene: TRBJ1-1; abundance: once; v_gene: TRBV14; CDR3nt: TGTGCCAGCACCTGGGGGGTGAACACTGAAGCTTTCTTT; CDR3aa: CASTWGVNTEAFF
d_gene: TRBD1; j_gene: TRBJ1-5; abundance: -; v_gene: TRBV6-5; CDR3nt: TGTGCCAGCAGTTACTCCAGGGGGGACCAGCCCCAGCATTTT; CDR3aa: CASSYSRGDQPQHF
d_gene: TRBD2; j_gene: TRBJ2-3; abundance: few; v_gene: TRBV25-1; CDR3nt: TGTGCCAGCGGACCCGGGACTAGCGGGGGGGCAGGAGATACGCAGTATTTT; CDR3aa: CASGPGTSGGAGDTQYF
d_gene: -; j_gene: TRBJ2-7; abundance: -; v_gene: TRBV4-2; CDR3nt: TGTGCCAGCAGCCAAGAGGCGGGCGCAGGGCTGCTCTACGAGCAGTACTTC; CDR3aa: CASSQEAGAGLLYEQYF
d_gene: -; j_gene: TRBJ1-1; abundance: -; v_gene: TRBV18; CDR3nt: TGTGCCAGCTCACCGGGCCCTCCGGGGGGGAACACTGAAGCTTTCTTT; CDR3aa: CASSPGPPGGNTEAFF
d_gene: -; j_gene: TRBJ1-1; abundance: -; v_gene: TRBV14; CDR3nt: TGTGCCAGCAGTCATTTTGGGATCAACACTGAAGCTTTCTTT; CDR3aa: CASSHFGINTEAFF
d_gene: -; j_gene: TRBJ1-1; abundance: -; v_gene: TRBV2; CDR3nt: TGTGCCAGCAGGGACCAGGACGGCATGAACACTGAAGCTTTCTTT; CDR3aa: CASRDQDGMNTEAFF